What follows are 13 T cell receptor beta chains derived from one specimen sequenced in a study of spatial heterogeneity in lung cancer. The time point here: sample taken at primary tumor resection. TCRdb re-called the 5' RACE reads through MiXCR, storing one row per CDR3 protein. Of about 100,000 distinct CDR3 sequences in the sample, around 4.3% were seen once. Their target antigens are unknown. General observations from the study: Intratumoral expanded alpha and beta TCR counts were found to track tumor mutation counts.

Source: lung tumor tissue, taken at surgery. These receptor sequences come from a male donor with early-stage non-small cell lung cancer.

This clonotype was counted many times. The chain has TRBV20-1 and TRBJ2-7; D is ambiguous. The CDR3 covers 17 residues. Trimming left V 2 bases short and J 4 bases short, with 24 bases between. The V gene's germline CDR1 is DFQATT and CDR2 SNEGSKA (reference sequence). In DNA, the CDR3 is TGCAGTGCTAGACCAATTAAACAAGACTCGTTTAAGTACGAGCAGTACTTC. Translation: CSARPIKQDSFKYEQYF.

This clonotype was seen at least ten times. The chain has TRBV7-2 and TRBJ2-2; D is unresolved. Per germline, CDR1 SGHTA and CDR2 FQGNSA. The length of the CDR3 is 12 residues. Trimming stripped 0 bases from V and 7 bases from J, with 3 bases between. CDR3 sequence (DNA): TGTGCCAGCAGCTTAGCGATCGGGGAGCTGTTTTTT. It specifies CASSLAIGELFF.

This clonotype was counted ten times or more. V and J are TRBV14 and TRBJ2-5; D unclear. CDR1 is SGHDN and CDR2 is FVKESK in the germline V gene. The CDR3 covers 16 residues. Trimming took 0 bases from V and 5 from J, leaving 16 bases between them. The CDR3 DNA is TGTGCCAGCAGCCAAGAGAACACTATCCGGTGGGAGACCCAGTACTTC. Translated: CASSQENTIRWETQYF.

This clonotype was detected ten times or more. The V call is TRBV20-1, the J call TRBJ1-5; possible D gene TRBD1, 5 bases. Germline assignment: CDR1 DFQATT and CDR2 SNEGSKA (reference sequence). The V end was cut by 6 bases, the J end by 4 bases, with 16 bases between. The CDR3 has 14 residues. CDR3 amino acids: CSAGGRNVNQPQHF. CDR3 DNA sequence: TGCAGTGCGGGGGGACGGAACGTAAATCAGCCCCAGCATTTT.

There are many counts of this clonotype. This chain joins TRBV5-1 and TRBJ2-2; D call uncertain. CDR3 length: 15 residues. The germline V gene has CDR1 SGHRS and CDR2 YFSETQ. V dropped 5 bases and J dropped 6 bases, with 17 bases sitting between them. CDR3 sequence: CASSPTDPYPGELFF. The CDR3 DNA sequence: TGCGCCAGCAGTCCGACCGACCCCTATCCCGGGGAGCTGTTTTTT.

Ten or more counts support this clonotype. The rearrangement uses TRBV12-3 or TRBV12-4 and TRBJ2-3, with 8 bases that match TRBD2. The CDR3 extends over 15 amino acids. V was pared by 6 bases and J by 1 base, with 6 bases of the junction left unmatched. CDR3 nucleotides: TGTGCCAGCAGAAAAGCGGGAGATGGCACAGATACGCAGTATTTT. Its protein is CASRKAGDGTDTQYF.

This clonotype was found many times. The V and J genes are TRBV12-3 or TRBV12-4 and TRBJ1-2; D gene ambiguous. CDR3 length: 18 residues. V lost 7 bases to trimming and J lost 1 base, with 25 bases between them. The CDR3 DNA reads TGTGCCAGCACTGTGGCAAGTAGATACGCGAAAAGTAACTATGGCTACACCTTC. Translated, it gives CASTVASRYAKSNYGYTF.

This clonotype was observed a few times. The DNA for the CDR3 is TGTGCCAGCAGCTTTGGTAGGGCCAATGAGCAGTTCTTC. Residues: CASSFGRANEQFF. The J gene is TRBJ2-1, the V gene TRBV7-2, with D hard to call. This CDR3 is 13 amino acids long. Germline values: CDR1 SGHTA, CDR2 FQGNSA. The V end was cut by 3 bases, the J end by 6 bases, with 9 bases between.

This clonotype showed up many times. The V call is TRBV29-1, the J call TRBJ2-1; D gene unclear. The CDR3 extends over 10 amino acids. CDR1 is SQVTM and CDR2 is ANQGSEA in the germline V gene. Trimming cost V 2 bases and J 9 bases, with 5 bases left between them. The CDR3 reads CSVETGEQFF. The CDR3 region has the DNA TGCAGCGTTGAAACGGGTGAGCAGTTCTTC.

The chain combines TRBV6-1 with TRBJ2-5; 15 positions match TRBD2. Trimming cost V 7 bases and J 5 bases; bases outside gene matches: 14. This CDR3 has 18 residues. CDR1 is MNHNS and CDR2 is SASEGT in the germline V gene. CDR3 in DNA: TGTGCCAGCAACCCAACGGTGCCGGGACTAGCGGGAGGTGAGACCCAGTACTTC. Its translation: CASNPTVPGLAGGETQYF.

This clonotype was counted at least ten times. The V call is TRBV27, the J call TRBJ2-1; the match to TRBD1 covers 7 bases. The CDR3 sequence is 14 residues long. CDR1 is MNHEY, CDR2 SMNVEV, per germline (reference sequence). Unmatched junction bases numbered 5, after V lost 2 bases and J lost 7 bases. This CDR3 is CASSLRGPGNEQFF. The CDR3 DNA sequence: TGTGCCAGCAGTTTAAGGGGGCCGGGGAATGAGCAGTTCTTC.

J is TRBJ2-2 and V is TRBV11-2; 9 bases map to TRBD2. CDR3 length equals 16 residues. The J segment lost 1 base and the V segment lost 0 bases, leaving 0 bases of the junction unmatched. Germline assignment: CDR1 SGHAT and CDR2 FQNNGV. DNA for the CDR3: TGTGCCAGCAGCTTAGAACTAGCGGGGAACACCGGGGAGCTGTTTTTT. Amino acids: CASSLELAGNTGELFF.

This clonotype was recorded many times. The chain combines TRBV29-1 with TRBJ1-1; possible D gene TRBD1, 5 bases. This CDR3 has 13 amino acids. In germline, CDR1 is SQVTM, CDR2 ANQGSEA. V was trimmed by 4 bases and J by 0 bases, leaving 9 bases between them. The CDR3 is CSVGGVMNTEAFF. DNA of the CDR3: TGCAGCGTTGGAGGGGTCATGAACACTGAAGCTTTCTTT.